This T cell receptor beta chain was documented in a study of blood T cell repertoires in COVID-19. Study-wide background: Samples representing acute and convalescent COVID-19 were sourced from the United States, Italy and Spain. Nucleic acid was either cDNA or gDNA, and it came from T cells, B-cell-depleted T cells, or PBMCs.

How the authors handled the data: It was from reference gene primer amplification that nucleated cell counts were estimated. Using immunoSEQ multiplex PCR, the repertoire was profiled, and TCRdb retains in-frame clones only, with some absent. Clone size and V and J calls were adopted from that table, with D and trimming inferred from the DNA. The profile covers approximately 130,000 clones, with roughly 86% appearing a single time and around 13% taken by the ten largest. After removal of 7 bases from V and 8 bases from J, the junction contained 11 bases not matched to a gene. Germline CDR1 and CDR2: PRHDT and FYEKMQ (reference sequence). This CDR3 has 14 amino acids.

This clonotype was sampled from a human donor in a cohort sampled during active COVID-19. Sequencing was performed on peripheral blood. The chain couples TRBV13 to TRBJ1-5; TRBD1 aligns across 7 bases. CDR3 bases: TGTGCCAGCACCCTGTGGACAGGCATTGAGCCCCAGCATTTT. This sequence encodes CASTLWTGIEPQHF.